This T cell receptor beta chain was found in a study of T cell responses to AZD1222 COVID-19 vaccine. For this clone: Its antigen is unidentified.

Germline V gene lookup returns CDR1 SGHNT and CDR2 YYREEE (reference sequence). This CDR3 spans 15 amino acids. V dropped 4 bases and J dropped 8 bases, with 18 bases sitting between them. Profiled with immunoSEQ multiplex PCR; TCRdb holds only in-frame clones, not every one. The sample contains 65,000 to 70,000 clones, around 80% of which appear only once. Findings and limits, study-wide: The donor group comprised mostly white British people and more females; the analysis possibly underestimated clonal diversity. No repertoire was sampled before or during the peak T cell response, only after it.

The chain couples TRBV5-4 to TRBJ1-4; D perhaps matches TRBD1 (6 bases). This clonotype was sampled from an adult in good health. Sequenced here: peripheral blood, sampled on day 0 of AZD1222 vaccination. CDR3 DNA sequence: TGTGCCAGCAGCCCTGGCAAGGGGGTTGGCGAAAAACTGTTTTTT. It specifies CASSPGKGVGEKLFF.